This T cell receptor beta chain is drawn from a study of PD-1 blockade in classical Hodgkin lymphoma (dated by TCRdb to 2019 to 2021). For the study in its entirety: Nivolumab dosing was 3 mg/kg intravenously every 2 weeks, continuing until either disease progression or unacceptable toxicity. A peripheral blood immune signature of response to PD-1 blockade in classical Hodgkin lymphoma was defined using TCR beta sequencing and CyTOF. Findings and caveats that apply to the study as a whole: Baseline diversity similar to that of newly diagnosed patients was observed in trial patients achieving complete response, whereas significantly lower diversity was observed in partial responders and progressors. Patients starting nivolumab less than 1 year after ASCT had lower diversity and were excluded from later analyses to avoid confounding by immune reconstitution. Baseline TCR diversity was reported to be lower in newly diagnosed patients than in healthy donors, and even lower in relapsed/refractory patients. CD4+ but not CD8+ TCR diversity rose significantly by C4D1 (p=0.0027 vs p=0.16), most apparent in complete responders (p=0.02). The study was restricted to a single clinical trial cohort, and the causes of repertoire differences, possibly disease activity or prior therapy, were left undefined.

The time point label, read with the paper, signifies: cycle 1 day 1 (C1D1), immediately before nivolumab initiation. Every trial patient had relapsed after autologous stem cell transplantation, and cohorts A, B and C differed in prior brentuximab vedotin exposure. The trial cohort was composed of over 50 patients with relapsed/refractory classical Hodgkin lymphoma, for whom complete response, partial response or progressive disease was recorded as best overall response. In the multi-cohort phase II CheckMate 205 trial, trial patients received single-agent nivolumab. An independent review committee assessed best overall response by applying the 2007 International Working Group response criteria. Trial PBMCs were collected just before the start of nivolumab (C1D1) and during therapy at cycle 2 day 1 and cycle 4 day 1. After peripheral blood was drawn into 8 mL Vacutainer Cell Preparation Tubes, PBMCs were isolated by centrifugation and then cryopreserved.

With regard to this clone: Which antigen it targets is not known. One base away there is no much larger clone; base qualities are not given.

CDR1 and CDR2 (SEHNR, FQNEAQ) derive from the germline V gene (reference sequence). The CDR3 spans 15 residues, from the cysteine through the phenylalanine. Only CDR3 DNA remains: 45 bases, in frame from the first base. Trimming at the junction amounts to 5 bases on V and 0 bases on J, and the germline ends lie 13 bases apart. Genomic DNA was extracted with the Qiagen DNeasy kit from unsorted PBMCs and from negatively selected CD4+ and CD8+ fractions. TCR beta CDR3 regions were amplified by immunoSEQ multiplex PCR using primers annealing to V and J segments. A synthetic immune receptor repertoire was used to minimize amplification bias, and any remaining bias was removed computationally after sequencing. The study's own analysis went as follows. Repertoire diversity was quantified as the Shannon entropy index using custom Python scripts. Unsorted, CD4+ and CD8+ repertoires were examined separately, except in combined analyses, for which CD4+ and CD8+ sequences were merged in silico. A clone counted as expanded when the clone's frequency after treatment rose at least 2-fold relative to C1D1, and clones undetected at baseline were given a pseudocount of 0.5. Singleton clones were defined as clones with 0 or 1 copy at C1D1, and non-singleton clones were defined as clones with 2 or more copies. Clones expanded in unsorted samples were labelled as CD4+, CD8+ or unknown by matching protein sequences in sorted samples from the same patient. Diversity changes from C1D1 to C4D1 were tested in paired samples using Wilcoxon tests. TCRdb mirrors the immuneACCESS table, restricted to in-frame sequences. Some clones are absent from its copies; in checked studies, under half trace to an unresolved V gene, and the reason for the others is unknown. Clone size and the V and J calls come from that table; the DNA yielded D and trimming. The sample contains more than 45,000 clones, 73% of them found a single time. The leading ten clones occupy approximately 11% of the sample.

The starting material was peripheral blood mononuclear cells (PBMCs), obtained at baseline. The sequence links TRBV7-9 to TRBJ1-1, and the D gene may be TRBD1, 6 bases matching. The clonotype was recovered from a human donor with classical Hodgkin lymphoma. In nucleotide form, the sequence is TGTGCCAGCAGCCCTAAAGACAGGCTGAACACTGAAGCTTTCTTT. It is translated as CASSPKDRLNTEAFF. With the rest looked up from the reference TRBV7-9 and TRBJ1-1 genes rather than sequenced, the full variable domain is DTGVSQNPRHKITKRGQNVTFRCDPISEHNRLYWYRQTLGQGPEFLTYFQNEAQLEKSRLLSDRFSAERPKGSFSTLEIQRTEQGDSAMYLCASSPKDRLNTEAFFGQGTRLTVV.